The 9 T cell receptor beta chains below were found in one sample sequenced in a study of OX40 agonist ivuxolimab in advanced cancers. Sequenced by immunoSEQ multiplex PCR; TCRdb stores in-frame clones only, minus some. The table has about 27,000 clones, around four fifths seen once. The material sequenced was CD4+ or CD8+ T cells sorted from blood, taken in a trial of the OX40 agonist ivuxolimab. The receptors stem from an adult with an advanced solid tumor such as melanoma, head and neck, liver or kidney cancer.

The chain links TRBV19 to TRBJ1-2, with D hard to call. V was pared by 3 bases and J by 1 base, with 12 bases between. From germline, CDR1 is LNHDA and CDR2 SQIVND (reference sequence). The CDR3 runs to 15 residues. The CDR3 DNA is TGTGCCAGTAGTATGACAACAGCCGGTAACTATGGCTACACCTTC. It is translated as CASSMTTAGNYGYTF.

The chain has TRBV12-5 and TRBJ2-1; D gene unclear. The V gene's germline CDR1 is LGHNT and CDR2 FRNRAP. CDR3 length: 15 residues. The ends were cut back, 1 base at V and 1 base at J, with 8 bases in the middle. In nucleotides, the CDR3 is TGTGCTAGTGGTTTGGGCCCCGGGTCCTACAATGAGCAGTTCTTC. Translated, it gives CASGLGPGSYNEQFF.

The chain is built from TRBV19 and TRBJ1-1; a weak D match, TRBD1 (6 bases). Germline lookup yields CDR1 LNHDA and CDR2 SQIVND (reference sequence). The CDR3 loop spans 15 amino acids. Trimming stripped 5 bases from V and 0 bases from J, with 13 bases between. CDR3 in DNA: TGTGCCAGTAGTCTCCGGACAGAGATGAACACTGAAGCTTTCTTT. This gives the protein CASSLRTEMNTEAFF.

The CDR3 region is CASSEAPRGAADTQYF. The DNA for the CDR3 is TGTGCCAGCAGTGAGGCCCCTAGGGGGGCGGCAGATACGCAGTATTTT. The chain is built from TRBV6-1 and TRBJ2-3; D possibly matches TRBD1 or TRBD2 (6 bases each). Germline loops: CDR1 MNHNS, CDR2 SASEGT. Between the trimmed V and J ends, which lost 3 bases and 4 bases, there was a span of 17 bases. The CDR3 consists of 16 residues.

The table lists this clone with a few counts. The chain couples TRBV28 to TRBJ1-5; no definite D call. V lost 5 bases, J lost 10 bases, and 9 bases lay in between. The CDR3 spans 11 residues. Per the germline V gene, CDR1 is MDHEN and CDR2 is SYDVKM. The CDR3 sequence: CASSLGDPQHF. CDR3 nucleotide sequence: TGTGCCAGCAGTCTGGGAGACCCCCAGCATTTT.

The chain links TRBV5-4 to TRBJ2-7; possibly TRBD1 for D (5 bases). Germline V gene data show CDR1 as SGHNT and CDR2 as YYREEE (reference sequence). The germline V and J ends were trimmed by 5 bases and 7 bases, with 16 bases remaining between them. The CDR3 consists of 13 residues. CDR3 in DNA: TGTGCCAGCAGTTTCCGCGGAGCAGGGGAGCAGTACTTC. The encoded protein is CASSFRGAGEQYF.

This clone has only a few counts. This sequence joins TRBV9 and TRBJ2-7, with 7 bases that match TRBD1. The CDR3 contains 13 residues. The J segment lost 3 bases and the V segment lost 3 bases, leaving 3 bases of the junction unmatched. The germline CDR1 and CDR2 sequences are SGDLS and YYNGEE. CDR3 loop: CASSAGQYYEQYF. The DNA for the CDR3 is TGTGCCAGCAGCGCGGGACAGTACTACGAGCAGTACTTC.

By share, this clone ranks as medium-sized. The chain has TRBV30 and TRBJ1-5; no reliable D call. V was cut by 5 bases and J by 0 bases, with 20 bases left in between. There are 17 residues in the CDR3. Germline V gene sequence: CDR1 GTSNPN, CDR2 SVGIG (reference sequence). The CDR3 region has the DNA TGTGCCTGGGCCCCAGATACGGGCGTTTATAGCAATCAGCCCCAGCATTTT. Residues: CAWAPDTGVYSNQPQHF.

The genes are TRBV5-6 and TRBJ2-6, with D possibly TRBD2 on 5 matching bases. With 1 base removed from V and 2 bases from J, the gap between germline ends came to 7 bases. Germline assignment: CDR1 SGHDT and CDR2 YYEEEE. This CDR3 contains 15 residues. The CDR3 DNA reads TGTGCCAGCAGCTTGACCGGGGCTGGGGCCAACGTCCTGACTTTC. Protein: CASSLTGAGANVLTF.